This TCR beta chain originates from a study of cytomegalovirus exposure and HLA in healthy donors. Remarks on this clone: As yet, its antigen is unknown.

The PCR contained 60 Vbeta and 13 Jbeta primers. Here immunoSEQ multiplex PCR was the method, and the copy in TCRdb shows in-frame clones only, minus some. In total, the table holds under 200,000 clones. Study-wide results and caveats: Both high specificity and high sensitivity reportedly marked the classifier's diagnosis of cytomegalovirus status.

The CDR3 length is 17 residues. Trimming cost V 0 bases and J 11 bases; bases outside gene matches: 12. The germline gives CDR1 MGHRA, CDR2 YSYEKL. The specimen sequenced was PBMCs. The chain links TRBV4-1 to TRBJ1-5, with 11 bases lining up with TRBD1. The sequence was collected from a man aged 25-45 years in good health and CMV-seronegative. In nucleotides, the CDR3 is TGCGCCAGCAGCCAAGAGAAGGGGGACAGGGGGAGTTCTGCCCAGCATTTT. Its translation is CASSQEKGDRGSSAQHF.